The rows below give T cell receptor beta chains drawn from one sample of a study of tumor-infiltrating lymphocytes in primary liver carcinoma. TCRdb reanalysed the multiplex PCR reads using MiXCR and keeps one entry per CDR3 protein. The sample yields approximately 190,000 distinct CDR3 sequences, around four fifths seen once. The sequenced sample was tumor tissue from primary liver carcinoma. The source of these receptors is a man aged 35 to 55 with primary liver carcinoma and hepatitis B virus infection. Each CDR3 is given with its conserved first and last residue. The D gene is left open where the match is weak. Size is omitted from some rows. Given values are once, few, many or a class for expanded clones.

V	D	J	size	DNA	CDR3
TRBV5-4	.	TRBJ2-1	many	TGTGCCAGCTGGCAGGGCCCCTCCTACAATGAGCAGTTCTTC	CASWQGPSYNEQFF
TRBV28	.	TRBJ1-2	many	TGTGCCAGCAGTTTAAGCGGGTTTGAGAGTGGCTACACCTTC	CASSLSGFESGYTF
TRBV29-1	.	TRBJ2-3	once	TGCAGCGTGGGGGGAGACCAAACTGCTACAGATACGCAGTATTTT	CSVGGDQTATDTQYF
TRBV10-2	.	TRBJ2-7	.	TGCGCCAGCAGTGAGTCACTCTGGGGAGACGAGCAGTACTTC	CASSESLWGDEQYF
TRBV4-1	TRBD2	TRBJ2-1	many	TGCGCCAGCAGCCAAGACCTTCGGGGGGGCAGTGAGCAGTTCTTC	CASSQDLRGGSEQFF
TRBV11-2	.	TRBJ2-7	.	TGTGCCCGCAGCTTACGATGGAAAGGGGAAAACGAGCTGTACTTC	CARSLRWKGENELYF
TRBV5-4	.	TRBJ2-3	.	TGTGCCAGCAGCTTGGAAGGTGGCGGGGCCAAAAATACGCATTATTTT	CASSLEGGGAKNTHYF
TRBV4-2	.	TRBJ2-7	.	TGTGCCAGCAGCCAAGCAATAGGGGCCTACGAGCAGCACTTC	CASSQAIGAYEQHF
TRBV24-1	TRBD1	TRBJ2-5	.	TGTGCCACCAGTGATGCGACAGGGTCTGGGGAGACCCAGTACTTC	CATSDATGSGETQYF
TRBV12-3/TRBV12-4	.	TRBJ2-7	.	TGTGCCAGCACCCTGACATGCTCCTACGAACACTACTTC	CASTLTCSYEHYF
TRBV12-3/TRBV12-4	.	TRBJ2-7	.	TGTGCCAGTAGTCGATCCTACGAGCTGTACTTC	CASSRSYELYF
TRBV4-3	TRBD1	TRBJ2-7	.	TGCGCCAGCAGCCAATCCGGGACAGGGGAATTCTACGAGCAATACTTC	CASSQSGTGEFYEQYF
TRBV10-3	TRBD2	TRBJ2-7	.	TGTGCCATCTGTGAGTTGACATCTAGCGGGGTACCCTACGAGCAGTACTTC	CAICELTSSGVPYEQYF
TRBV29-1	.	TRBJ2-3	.	TGCAGCGTTGGGGGGACCTACACATATACGCAGTATTTT	CSVGGTYTYTQYF
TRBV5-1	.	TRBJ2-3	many	TGCGCCAGCAGCTTGGATCGACTAGATGATACGCAGTATTTT	CASSLDRLDDTQYF
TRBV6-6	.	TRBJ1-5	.	TGTGCCAGCAGTTGGGTTCAGAGGGCGGATAGCAATCATCCCCAGGATTTT	CASSWVQRADSNHPQDF
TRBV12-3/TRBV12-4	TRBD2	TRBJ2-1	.	TGTGCCAGCAGTAAGGCGGGGGACCGATGGTCTGAGCAGTTATTC	CASSKAGDRWSEQLF